This T cell receptor beta chain was retrieved from a study of blood T cell repertoires in COVID-19 (dated by TCRdb to 2018 to 2020). General notes on the study: Samples covering the acute and convalescent phases of COVID-19 were provided by collaborators in the United States, Italy and Spain. A de-identified subject ID, COVID-19 status, age in years and sex were almost always included in the sample metadata. Samples were obtained from the ongoing ImmuneRACE study (first 160 participants) and from about 1,300 subjects provided by 6 global collaborators. HLA class I and class II types, where available, came from metadata supplied by the sample provider rather than from assay-based typing. The repertoires were made available in a free public database intended to serve as a resource for research on the immune response to SARS-CoV-2. Deeply sampled blood TCRbeta repertoires from subjects exposed to, actively infected with, or recovered from COVID-19 were included in the dataset. The material from the prospective study consisted of cDNA or gDNA derived from T cells, B-cell-depleted T cells, or PBMCs. Study-wide findings and limitations: How much clinical and demographic metadata was included differed by source and by participant, and the metadata was provided uncurated.

TCRbeta CDR3 regions were amplified from genomic DNA by means of the immunoSEQ Assay, a bias-controlled multiplex PCR. Per the source publication's procedure: The number of nucleated cells in each sample was estimated from the amplification of reference gene primers within the assay. Sequence reads were collapsed and filtered to measure the absolute abundance of every unique TCRbeta CDR3 rearrangement. For each sample, productive Simpson clonality was calculated by taking the square root of Simpson's diversity index across productive rearrangements. Drawn from immuneACCESS, this table holds only the in-frame rearrangements with V and J called that TCRdb kept. Clones are partly lost; checked studies trace under half to an unresolved V gene and leave the rest unexplained. V, J and clone size reflect that table, while D and trimming were determined from the DNA. For this sample the table gives under 250,000 clones, of which 70% to 90% were detected only once. Together, the top ten hold around 6.5% of the sample.

Details on this clone: No antigen is known for it. Within one base of it there is no much larger clone, and no base qualities were kept.

Each collaborating institution followed its own protocols to collect whole blood in K2EDTA tubes. For TCRbeta analysis, collaborator samples were shipped as frozen whole blood, as isolated PBMCs, or as DNA extracted from either sample type. The TCR was taken from a man aged 55 to 70 with acute or convalescent COVID-19. The specimen was peripheral blood.

The nucleotide sequence is given as TGTGCCAGCAGCAACGTCTCTAGCGGGAGGGCCGGAAGAACAGATACGCAGTATTTT. It translates as CASSNVSSGRAGRTDTQYF. Recombination linked TRBV21-1 to TRBJ2-3; the table's D gene call, TRBD2, was not cross checked with the DNA. TRBV21-1 is marked as a pseudogene. There are 19 amino acids in the CDR3, from cysteine to phenylalanine inclusive. Of all the DNA, just the CDR3 is kept, 57 bases in frame from base 1.